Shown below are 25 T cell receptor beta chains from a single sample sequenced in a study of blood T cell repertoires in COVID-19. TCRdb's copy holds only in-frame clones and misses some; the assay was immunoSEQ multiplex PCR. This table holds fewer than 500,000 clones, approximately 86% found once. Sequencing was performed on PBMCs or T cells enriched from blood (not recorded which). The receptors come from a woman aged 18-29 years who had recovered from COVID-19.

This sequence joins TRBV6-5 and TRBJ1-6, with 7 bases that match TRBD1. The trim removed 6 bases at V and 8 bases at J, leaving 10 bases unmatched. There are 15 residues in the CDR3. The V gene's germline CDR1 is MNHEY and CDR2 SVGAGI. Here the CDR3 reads CASRETGHQDSPLHF. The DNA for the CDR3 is TGTGCCAGCAGGGAGACAGGGCATCAGGATTCACCCCTCCACTTT.

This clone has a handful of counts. CDR3 bases: TGTGCCAGCAGTCCGGAGGGGCAGAGAGAAGATACGCAGTATTTT. Amino acids: CASSPEGQREDTQYF. V usage is TRBV11-2 and J usage is TRBJ2-3; a possible D gene is TRBD2 (6 bases). Per germline, CDR1 SGHAT and CDR2 FQNNGV. Trimming took 6 bases from V and 5 from J, leaving 18 bases between them. This CDR3 region has 15 residues.

The CDR3 reads CASSRRGAETNEKLFF. As DNA, the CDR3 is TGTGCCAGTTCCCGGCGGGGGGCAGAAACTAATGAAAAACTGTTTTTT. V is TRBV28 and J is TRBJ1-4; tentatively, D is TRBD1 (6 bases). The CDR3 loop spans 16 amino acids. Germline-derived CDR1 and CDR2 are MDHEN and SYDVKM. Trimming removed 9 bases at V and 1 base at J, with 18 bases between.

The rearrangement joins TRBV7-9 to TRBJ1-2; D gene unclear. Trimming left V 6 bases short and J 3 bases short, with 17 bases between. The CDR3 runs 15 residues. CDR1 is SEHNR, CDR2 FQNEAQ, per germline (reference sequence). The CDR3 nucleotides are TGTGCCAGCAGATCCGTCCGGAGTACGGACTATGGCTACACCTTC. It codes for CASRSVRSTDYGYTF.

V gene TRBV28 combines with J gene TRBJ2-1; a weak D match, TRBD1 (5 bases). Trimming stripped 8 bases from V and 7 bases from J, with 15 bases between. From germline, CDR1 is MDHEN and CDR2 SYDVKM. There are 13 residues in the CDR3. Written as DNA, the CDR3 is TGTGCCAGCTCCCGACTTAAGGGGAATGAGCAGTTCTTC. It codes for CASSRLKGNEQFF.

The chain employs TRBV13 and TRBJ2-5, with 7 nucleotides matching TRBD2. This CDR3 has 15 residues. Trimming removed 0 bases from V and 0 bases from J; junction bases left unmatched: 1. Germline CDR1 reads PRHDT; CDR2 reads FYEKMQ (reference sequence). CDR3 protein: CASSLGAGYQETQYF. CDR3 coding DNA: TGTGCCAGCAGCTTAGGAGCGGGGTACCAAGAGACCCAGTACTTC.

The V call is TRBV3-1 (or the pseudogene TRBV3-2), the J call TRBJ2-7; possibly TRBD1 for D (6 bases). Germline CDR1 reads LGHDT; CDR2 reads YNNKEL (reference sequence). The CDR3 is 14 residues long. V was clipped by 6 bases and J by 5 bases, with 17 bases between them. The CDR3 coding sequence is TGTGCCAGCAGACAAAATTTACAGGGTAACGAGCAGTACTTC. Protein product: CASRQNLQGNEQYF.

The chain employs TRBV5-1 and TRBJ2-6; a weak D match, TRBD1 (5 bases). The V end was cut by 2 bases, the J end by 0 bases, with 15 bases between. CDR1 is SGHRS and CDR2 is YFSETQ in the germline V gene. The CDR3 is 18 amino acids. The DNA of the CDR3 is TGCGCCAGCAGCTTCACCACAGGAATCCCCTCTGGGGCCAACGTCCTGACTTTC. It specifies CASSFTTGIPSGANVLTF.

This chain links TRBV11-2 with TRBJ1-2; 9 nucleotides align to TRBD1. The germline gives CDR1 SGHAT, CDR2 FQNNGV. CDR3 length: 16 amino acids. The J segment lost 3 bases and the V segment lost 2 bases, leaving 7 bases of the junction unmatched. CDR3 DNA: TGTGCCAGCAGCTTACGACGACAGGGGGATCACTATGGCTACACCTTC. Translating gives CASSLRRQGDHYGYTF.

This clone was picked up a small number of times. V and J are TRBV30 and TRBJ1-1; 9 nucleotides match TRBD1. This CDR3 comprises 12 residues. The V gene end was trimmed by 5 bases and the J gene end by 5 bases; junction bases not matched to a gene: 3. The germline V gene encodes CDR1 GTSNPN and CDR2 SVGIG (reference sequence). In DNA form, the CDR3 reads TGTGCCTGGGGGACAGGGCTAACTGAAGCTTTCTTT. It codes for CAWGTGLTEAFF.

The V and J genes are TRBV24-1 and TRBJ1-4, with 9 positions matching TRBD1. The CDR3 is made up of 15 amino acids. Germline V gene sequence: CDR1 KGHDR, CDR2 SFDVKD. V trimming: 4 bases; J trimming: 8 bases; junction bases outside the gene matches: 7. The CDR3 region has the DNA TGTGCCACCAGTGAAACAGGGGGCGTGGGCGAAAAACTGTTTTTT. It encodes CATSETGGVGEKLFF.

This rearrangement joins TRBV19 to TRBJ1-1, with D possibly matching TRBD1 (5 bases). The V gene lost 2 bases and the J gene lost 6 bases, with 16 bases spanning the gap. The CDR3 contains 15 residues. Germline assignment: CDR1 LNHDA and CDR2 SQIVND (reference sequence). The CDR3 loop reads CASSIRQWFASEAFF. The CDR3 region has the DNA TGTGCCAGTAGTATACGACAGTGGTTTGCCTCTGAAGCTTTCTTT. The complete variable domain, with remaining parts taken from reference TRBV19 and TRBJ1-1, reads DGGITQSPKYLFRKEGQNVTLSCEQNLNHDAMYWYRQDPGQGLRLIYYSQIVNDFQKGDIAEGYSVSREKKESFPLTVTSAQKNPTAFYLCASSIRQWFASEAFFGQGTRLTVV.

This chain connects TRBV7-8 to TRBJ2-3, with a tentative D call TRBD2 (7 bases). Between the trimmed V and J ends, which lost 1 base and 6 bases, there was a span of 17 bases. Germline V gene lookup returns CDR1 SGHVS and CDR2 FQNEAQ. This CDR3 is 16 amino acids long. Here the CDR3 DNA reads TGTGCCAGCAGCTTAGTTGGGCGGGGGCCTCCTGATACGCAGTATTTT. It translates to CASSLVGRGPPDTQYF.

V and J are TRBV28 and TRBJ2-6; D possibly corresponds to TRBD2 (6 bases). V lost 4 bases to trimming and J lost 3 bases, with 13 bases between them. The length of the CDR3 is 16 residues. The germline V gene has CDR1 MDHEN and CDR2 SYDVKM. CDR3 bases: TGTGCCAGCAGTTCGGTGAGGAGGGGTGGGGCCAACGTCCTGACTTTC. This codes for CASSSVRRGGANVLTF. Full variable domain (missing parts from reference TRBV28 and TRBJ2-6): DVKVTQSSRYLVKRTGEKVFLECVQDMDHENMFWYRQDPGLGLRLIYFSYDVKMKEKGDIPEGYSVSREKKERFSLILESASTNQTSMYLCASSSVRRGGANVLTFGAGSRLTVL.

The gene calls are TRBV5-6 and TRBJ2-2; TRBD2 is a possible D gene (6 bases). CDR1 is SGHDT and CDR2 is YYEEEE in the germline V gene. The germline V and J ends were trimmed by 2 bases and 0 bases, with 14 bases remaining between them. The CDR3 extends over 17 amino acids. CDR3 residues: CASSFSSAGPNTGELFF. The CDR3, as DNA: TGTGCCAGCAGCTTTAGTTCCGCGGGGCCGAACACCGGGGAGCTGTTTTTT.

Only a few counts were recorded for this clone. CDR3 sequence: CASTKPGTGNTEAFF. Written as DNA, the CDR3 is TGTGCCAGCACCAAACCCGGGACAGGGAACACTGAAGCTTTCTTT. V is TRBV28 and J is TRBJ1-1; 8 bases line up with TRBD1. V trimming: 7 bases; J trimming: 1 base; junction bases outside the gene matches: 8. This CDR3 comprises 15 residues. The germline CDR1 and CDR2 sequences are MDHEN and SYDVKM. The variable domain in full, completed from reference TRBV28 and TRBJ1-1, reads DVKVTQSSRYLVKRTGEKVFLECVQDMDHENMFWYRQDPGLGLRLIYFSYDVKMKEKGDIPEGYSVSREKKERFSLILESASTNQTSMYLCASTKPGTGNTEAFFGQGTRLTVV.

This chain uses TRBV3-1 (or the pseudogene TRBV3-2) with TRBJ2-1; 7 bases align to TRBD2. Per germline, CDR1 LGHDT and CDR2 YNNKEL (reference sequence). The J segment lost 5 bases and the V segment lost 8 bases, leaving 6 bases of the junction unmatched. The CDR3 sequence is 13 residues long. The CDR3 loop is CASGGGLNNEQFF. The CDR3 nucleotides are TGTGCCAGCGGGGGGGGACTTAACAATGAGCAGTTCTTC.

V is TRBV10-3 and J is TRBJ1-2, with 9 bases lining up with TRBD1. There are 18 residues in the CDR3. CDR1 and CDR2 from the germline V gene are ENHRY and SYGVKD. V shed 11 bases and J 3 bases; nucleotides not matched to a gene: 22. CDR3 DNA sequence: TGTGCCGAAGGGAGGCCGGGACAGGGCCCCACCCTCTACTATGGCTACACCTTC. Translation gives CAEGRPGQGPTLYYGYTF.

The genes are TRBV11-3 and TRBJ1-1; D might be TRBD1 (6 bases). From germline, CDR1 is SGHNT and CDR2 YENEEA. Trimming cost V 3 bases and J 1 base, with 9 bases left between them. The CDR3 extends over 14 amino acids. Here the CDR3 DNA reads TGTGCCAGCAGCTTGACAGGTGGGAACACTGAAGCTTTCTTT. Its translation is CASSLTGGNTEAFF.

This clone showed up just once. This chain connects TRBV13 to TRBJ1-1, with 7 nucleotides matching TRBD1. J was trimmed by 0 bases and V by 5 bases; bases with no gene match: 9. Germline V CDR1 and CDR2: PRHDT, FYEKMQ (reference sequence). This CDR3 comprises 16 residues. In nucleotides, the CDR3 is TGTGCCAGCAGCCCCGACAGGGTTTGGATGAACACTGAAGCTTTCTTT. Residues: CASSPDRVWMNTEAFF.

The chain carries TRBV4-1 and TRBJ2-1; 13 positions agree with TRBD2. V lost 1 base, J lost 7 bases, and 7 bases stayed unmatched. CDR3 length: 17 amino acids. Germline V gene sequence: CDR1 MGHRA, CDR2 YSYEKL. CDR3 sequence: CASSQGTLAGGPNEQFF. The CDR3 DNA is TGCGCCAGCAGCCAAGGTACACTAGCGGGGGGGCCTAATGAGCAGTTCTTC.

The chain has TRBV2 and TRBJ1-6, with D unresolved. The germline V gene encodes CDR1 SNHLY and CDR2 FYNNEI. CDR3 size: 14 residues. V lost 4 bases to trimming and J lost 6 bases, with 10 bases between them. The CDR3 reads CASSVEGGNSPLHF. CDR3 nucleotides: TGTGCCAGCAGTGTAGAGGGAGGTAATTCACCCCTCCACTTT.

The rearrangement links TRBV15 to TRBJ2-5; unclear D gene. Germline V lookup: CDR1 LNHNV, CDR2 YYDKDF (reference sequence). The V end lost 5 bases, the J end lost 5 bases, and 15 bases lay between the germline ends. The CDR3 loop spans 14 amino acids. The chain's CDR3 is CATSLETRAETQYF. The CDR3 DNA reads TGTGCCACCAGCTTGGAGACTCGAGCGGAGACCCAGTACTTC.

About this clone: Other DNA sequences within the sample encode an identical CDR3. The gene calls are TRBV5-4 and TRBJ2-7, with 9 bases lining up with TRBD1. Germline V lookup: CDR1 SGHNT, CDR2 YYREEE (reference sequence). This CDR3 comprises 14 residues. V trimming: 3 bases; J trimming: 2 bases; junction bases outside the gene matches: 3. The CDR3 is CASSSRDRAYEQYF. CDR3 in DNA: TGTGCCAGCAGCTCCCGGGACAGGGCCTACGAGCAGTACTTC.

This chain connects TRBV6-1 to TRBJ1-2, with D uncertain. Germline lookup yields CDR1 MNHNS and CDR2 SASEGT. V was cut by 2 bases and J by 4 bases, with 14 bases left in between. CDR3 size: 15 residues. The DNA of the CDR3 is TGTGCCAGCAGTGAAATTGGAGTGTTGATCTATGGCTACACCTTC. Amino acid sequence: CASSEIGVLIYGYTF.